This is a list of T cell receptor beta chains from one sample in a study of sequential checkpoint blockade in melanoma. Only in-frame clones appear in the TCRdb table, and some are missing; sequencing was by immunoSEQ multiplex PCR. Counted here are about 12,000 clones, 74% occurring once; the ten biggest clones make up more than 20%. Specimen: CD8+ T cells sorted from blood (inferred from file names), collected from a patient given nivolumab and ipilimumab in sequence. The source is a human donor with melanoma. CDR3s include the opening cysteine and the closing phenylalanine or tryptophan. D genes are given only for firm matches. Only part of the rows carry a size: once, few, many, or a class if the clone is expanded.

TRBD1,TRBJ2-1,.,TRBV19,CASSMGTGANEQFF,TGTGCCAGTAGTATGGGGACAGGGGCCAATGAGCAGTTCTTC
TRBD1,TRBJ1-1,.,TRBV5-1,CASSSGQVEAFF,TGCGCCAGCAGCTCCGGACAGGTTGAAGCTTTCTTT
.,TRBJ2-6,.,TRBV6-5,CASSYQGHRANVLTF,TGTGCCAGCAGTTACCAGGGTCATAGGGCCAACGTCCTGACTTTC
.,TRBJ1-1,.,TRBV4-1,CASSTRGGENTEAFF,TGCGCCAGCAGCACCCGGGGGGGTGAGAACACTGAAGCTTTCTTT
TRBD1,TRBJ2-3,few,TRBV9,CASSAGGDTQYF,TGTGCCAGCAGCGCAGGGGGAGATACGCAGTATTTT
TRBD1,TRBJ2-5,.,TRBV4-1,CASSHDRGQETQYF,TGCGCCAGCAGCCACGACAGGGGACAAGAGACCCAGTACTTC
.,TRBJ1-1,.,TRBV5-6,CASSFLVAPGEAFF,TGTGCCAGCAGCTTTCTTGTCGCTCCTGGCGAAGCTTTCTTT
TRBD1,TRBJ2-7,.,TRBV2,CASSTPRTGGSYEQYF,TGTGCCAGCAGCACCCCTCGGACAGGTGGCTCCTACGAGCAGTACTTC
.,TRBJ1-2,.,TRBV6-5,CASSYAKGEGYTF,TGTGCCAGCAGTTACGCCAAGGGGGAGGGTTACACCTTC
.,TRBJ1-1,.,TRBV19,CASSMWQGGTEAFF,TGTGCCAGTAGTATGTGGCAGGGAGGGACTGAAGCTTTCTTT
TRBD2,TRBJ2-2,few,TRBV4-3,CASSQDPPGGGTGELFF,TGCGCCAGCAGCCAAGATCCCCCCGGGGGGGGGACCGGGGAGCTGTTTTTT
TRBD2,TRBJ2-1,.,TRBV5-6,CATGTSGPQQFF,TGTGCCACCGGGACTAGCGGGCCCCAGCAGTTCTTC
.,TRBJ2-2,.,TRBV5-1,CASSFRFDSTGELFF,TGCGCCAGCAGCTTTAGGTTTGACAGTACCGGGGAGCTGTTTTTT
.,TRBJ2-7,.,TRBV27,CASSWGSLYEQYF,TGTGCCAGCAGTTGGGGCAGTTTATACGAGCAGTACTTC
.,TRBJ2-3,.,TRBV9,CASSPRDSHSTDTQYF,TGTGCCAGCAGCCCACGAGATAGCCATAGCACAGATACGCAGTATTTT
.,TRBJ1-6,.,TRBV5-1,CASTRGGANSPLHF,TGCGCCAGCACCCGCGGGGGCGCGAATTCACCCCTCCACTTT
TRBD1,TRBJ2-2,.,TRBV5-8,CASSFWTGDSGELFF,TGTGCCAGCAGCTTTTGGACAGGGGATTCCGGGGAGCTGTTTTTT
.,TRBJ1-2,.,TRBV9,CASSHGDANYGYTF,TGTGCCAGCTCTCACGGGGATGCTAACTATGGCTACACCTTC
.,TRBJ2-1,.,TRBV6-5,CASSYYEAPNEQFF,TGTGCCAGCAGTTACTATGAGGCCCCAAATGAGCAGTTCTTC
TRBD1,TRBJ1-1,once,TRBV27,CASSPGTGNTEAFF,TGTGCCAGCAGTCCGGGGACAGGGAACACTGAAGCTTTCTTT
.,TRBJ1-1,.,TRBV5-1,CASSLDRRLNTEAFF,TGCGCCAGCAGCTTGGATCGCAGGCTGAACACTGAAGCTTTCTTT
TRBD1,TRBJ2-5,.,TRBV7-2,CASSPDREDVTQYF,TGTGCCAGCAGCCCGGACAGGGAAGATGTGACCCAGTACTTC
.,TRBJ1-5,once,TRBV10-3,CAISGSAGQPQHF,TGTGCCATCAGTGGGTCCGCGGGGCAGCCCCAGCATTTT
TRBD2,TRBJ2-7,.,TRBV4-1,CASSQARTSGPHYEQYF,TGCGCCAGCAGCCAAGCCAGGACTAGCGGGCCCCACTACGAGCAGTACTTC
.,TRBJ1-5,few,TRBV19,CASSMRGQRNQPQHF,TGTGCCAGTAGTATGAGGGGACAACGCAATCAGCCCCAGCATTTT
TRBD2,TRBJ2-1,.,TRBV5-6,CASSLDAGVYEQFF,TGTGCCAGCAGCTTGGATGCGGGAGTATATGAGCAGTTCTTC
.,TRBJ2-7,.,TRBV4-3,CASSQFPLTYEQYF,TGCGCCAGCAGCCAATTCCCACTTACCTACGAGCAGTACTTC
.,TRBJ2-7,.,TRBV6-1,CASSEGRIAYEQYF,TGTGCCAGCAGTGAGGGCAGGATAGCCTACGAGCAGTACTTC
.,TRBJ1-2,.,TRBV27,CASTPSGARYYGYTF,TGTGCCAGCACCCCCTCAGGGGCCCGTTACTATGGCTACACCTTC
TRBD2,TRBJ2-1,.,TRBV7-2,CASSLGLAGAAEQFF,TGTGCCAGCAGCTTAGGACTAGCGGGAGCGGCTGAGCAGTTCTTC
TRBD1,TRBJ1-1,.,TRBV7-2,CASSSRQGQNTEAFF,TGTGCCAGCAGCTCGAGACAGGGTCAGAACACTGAAGCTTTCTTT
.,TRBJ1-3,few,TRBV11-2,CASSRGMGSGNTIYF,TGTGCCAGCAGCCGCGGGATGGGCTCTGGAAACACCATATATTTT
.,TRBJ1-6,.,TRBV19,CASSIQGYSPLHF,TGTGCCAGTAGTATCCAGGGCTATTCACCCCTCCACTTT
.,TRBJ1-1,.,TRBV2,CAGSAGRGLITEAFF,TGTGCCGGCAGCGCAGGGCGGGGGCTTATCACTGAAGCTTTCTTT
.,TRBJ1-1,few,TRBV6-5,CASSTRGAMNTEAFF,TGTGCCAGCAGCACCCGGGGAGCTATGAACACTGAAGCTTTCTTT
.,TRBJ2-1,.,TRBV7-9,CASSLGWGVNINEQFF,TGTGCCAGCAGCTTAGGGTGGGGAGTTAATATCAATGAGCAGTTCTTC
.,TRBJ2-1,.,TRBV27,CASSMTGYNEQFF,TGTGCCAGCAGTATGACAGGCTACAATGAGCAGTTCTTC
.,TRBJ2-7,.,TRBV25-1,CTSSGLLEEQYF,TGTACCAGCAGTGGGCTTCTAGAGGAGCAGTACTTC
TRBD1,TRBJ1-1,.,TRBV29-1,CSVPTGGTEAFF,TGCAGCGTGCCAACAGGGGGCACTGAAGCTTTCTTT
.,TRBJ1-5,medium-sized,TRBV9,CASSEGGSYNQPQHF,TGTGCCAGCAGCGAGGGGGGGAGTTACAATCAGCCCCAGCATTTT
.,TRBJ2-1,.,TRBV6-4,CASSDQEKNEQFF,TGTGCCAGCAGTGACCAGGAAAAGAATGAGCAGTTCTTC
.,TRBJ2-1,.,TRBV7-8,CASSSPWDKSNEQFF,TGTGCCAGCAGCTCGCCCTGGGACAAGAGCAATGAGCAGTTCTTC
TRBD2,TRBJ2-3,.,TRBV6-6,CASSYLAGYTDTQYF,TGTGCCAGCAGTTACTTAGCGGGGTACACAGATACGCAGTATTTT
TRBD2,TRBJ2-3,few,TRBV5-1,CASSLGLAGDRGDTQYF,TGCGCCAGCAGCTTGGGACTAGCGGGAGACCGTGGAGATACGCAGTATTTT
.,TRBJ2-2,.,TRBV27,CASSLTFLDGELFF,TGTGCCAGCAGTTTAACCTTCCTAGATGGGGAGCTGTTTTTT
.,TRBJ1-2,.,TRBV10-3,CAIKIPRGGYTF,TGTGCCATCAAGATCCCTAGGGGTGGCTACACCTTC
TRBD2,TRBJ2-3,.,TRBV9,CASSGGTSGLTDTQYF,TGTGCCAGCAGCGGGGGGACTAGCGGGCTCACAGATACGCAGTATTTT
.,TRBJ2-1,.,TRBV10-3,CAIRQDNEQFF,TGTGCCATACGACAAGACAATGAGCAGTTCTTC
.,TRBJ1-1,.,TRBV16,CASSQSKGIDTEAFF,TGTGCCAGCAGCCAATCAAAGGGGATTGACACTGAAGCTTTCTTT
TRBD1,TRBJ1-1,.,TRBV7-9,CASSSMDRVNTEAFF,TGTGCCAGCAGCTCAATGGACAGGGTGAACACTGAAGCTTTCTTT
.,TRBJ2-5,.,TRBV7-6,CASSPSVGVRETQYF,TGTGCCAGCAGCCCGTCCGTCGGGGTGAGGGAGACCCAGTACTTC
.,TRBJ2-3,.,TRBV5-6,CASLLGIGADTQYF,TGTGCCAGCCTGCTGGGAATAGGGGCAGATACGCAGTATTTT
.,TRBJ2-2,.,TRBV7-6,CASSPGSGVTGELFF,TGTGCCAGCAGCCCGGGCTCGGGGGTGACCGGGGAGCTGTTTTTT
TRBD1,TRBJ2-1,.,TRBV5-1,CASSFLGGSSLGHNEQFF,TGCGCCAGCAGCTTCTTAGGGGGCAGTAGCCTAGGGCACAATGAGCAGTTCTTC
TRBD2,TRBJ2-7,.,TRBV2,CASSEEAGYEQYF,TGTGCCAGCAGTGAAGAAGCGGGGTACGAGCAGTACTTC